This T cell receptor (beta chain) was captured in a study of cytomegalovirus exposure and HLA in healthy donors (dated by TCRdb to between 2016 and 2019). In terms of the full investigation: According to an earlier analysis of 587 of the donors, about 179 million T cells yielded some 110 million unique TCR beta sequences and around 300 Gb of sequence data. About 280 gigabases of sequencing data and around 85 million unique TCR sequences made up an early release that covered over 550 HLA-typed donors. Of the approximately 400 genotyped donors, about 80% fell in the genetic ancestry cluster associated with self-reported Caucasian donors. The aim of the study was to test whether cataloging public T cell receptors could identify signatures of past pathogen exposure. The T cell repertoires of several hundred subjects were profiled by immunosequencing and related to cytomegalovirus serostatus. Besides the first cohort of around 670 subjects, a separate validation cohort made up of 90 to 150 different subjects was used. To predict cytomegalovirus infection status, the study brought together high-throughput TCR immunosequencing, statistical association of individual TCRs with disease status, and machine learning. A later analysis re-examined previously published TCR beta repertoires from about 670 donors and added high-resolution HLA genotyping to investigate patterns of TCR occurrence. In the later analysis, no new phenotypic data were used to find candidate immune exposures; instead, reliance was placed on TCR beta sequences and their occurrence across donors. In an earlier analysis of several hundred of the donors, high-throughput TCR beta sequencing was used to judge whether each TCR beta V gene segment behaved as functional or pseudogenic. Donor age, sex, ethnicity and CMV serostatus were compiled together with the repertoire data. A later genetic analysis used genome-wide SNP genotypes for about three fifths of the 666 donors, treating that subset as a discovery cohort. Every discovery cohort repertoire had been produced on one sequencing platform. Both class I and class II loci were covered by HLA typing, at four-digit resolution. Typing coverage varied by locus: roughly 629-640 donors for A, B, C, DRB1 and DQB1; roughly 520 for DQA1; over 600 for DPA1; some 470 for DPB1. Roughly 5 DR-DQ haplotypes were treated as single units for association and clustering because of strong linkage in the cohort. Across 300 to 400 genotyped donors of the cohort, an average of roughly 200,000 unique TCR beta nucleotide sequences per donor were sequenced, and 15% to 20% of those sequences were non-productive. What the research found in general, with its limitations: A later analysis associated about 17,000 TCR beta sequences with specific HLA alleles at a false discovery rate of 0.05. Across donors, most TCR sequences were observed very rarely, whereas some public TCRs were present in many individuals. A further reported finding was that TCR beta sequences accurately predicted the HLA-A and HLA-B alleles for most subjects in the first cohort. In a later genetic analysis, fewer N-insertions in productive TCRs were reported among donors in an Asian-associated ancestry cluster than the roughly 710-donor mean. A total of around 150 TCR beta chains were listed by the study as associated with cytomegalovirus. Assigning TCR associations to individual alleles was difficult when HLA alleles, especially DR and DQ, strongly co-occurred. Presence/absence analyses assumed roughly uniform sequencing depth across donors, an assumption that may not hold. In an earlier analysis of approximately 590 of the donors, most TCR beta V segments appeared in productive rearrangements about 87% or about 30% of the time, broadly matching IMGT annotations. CMV serostatus was the only immune exposure information available for the cohort. In vitro tests confirmed that a few of the cytomegalovirus-associated TCR beta chains recognize cytomegalovirus antigens. According to a later analysis, most CMV-associated TCR beta chains appeared to be HLA-restricted, and the HLA associations seemed to be driven largely by CMV exposure. The sequencing pipeline was judged likely to have produced a cluster of highly shared sequence variants as a technical artifact. V-gene and J-gene trimming of TCR beta chains was associated with a missense DCLRE1C variant in a later genetic analysis, and the association was replicated in an independent cohort. Linkage disequilibrium might explain the correlated functional status among segregating V segments, but an unknown experimental factor could not be ruled out. According to a later analysis, parvovirus B19, influenza, CMV and Epstein-Barr virus appeared linked to several top co-occurrence clusters. It was suggested by the authors that the approach could potentially be generalized to other disease states and immunological phenotypes. Some IMGT-functional V segments, including TRBV6-2 and TRBV6-3, could not be told apart with the 87-base-pair reads, so those segments were excluded. The earlier analysis of approximately 560 of the donors excluded some 16 rarely observed V segments, including chromosome 9 orphons, because counts were too low. In a later analysis, HLA-associated TCR beta chains showed more clonal expansion and lower generation probabilities than non-associated chains that were equally common. Because HLA typing was missing for some donors at each locus, association tests included only the typed subset. According to a later analysis, TCR association rates differed among HLA loci, with DRB1 alleles showing the most associated TCRs and HLA-C alleles showing the fewest. Only TCR beta chains were sequenced in this cohort, and the absence of alpha or paired-chain data limited detectable features. Cytomegalovirus status was reported to be diagnosed by the classifier with high specificity and sensitivity in both the original and validation cohorts.

The cohort comprised more than 550 healthy bone marrow donors. At the time of sampling, all cohort members were nominally healthy, though unrecorded immune exposures were likely present. The donor tested CMV seronegative and was one of the 352 seronegative cohort members. A peripheral blood sample was provided by each donor, and peripheral blood mononuclear cells were used for TCR beta sequencing. Genomic DNA extraction from the blood cell samples was performed with the Qiagen DNeasy Blood Extraction Kit. This clone was picked up a small number of times. Its target antigen remains unknown. No much larger clone is present one base from it, and per-base qualities are unavailable. Receptor amplification or capture employed the immunoSEQ multiplex PCR assay. For the multiplex PCR, a mixture combining 60 forward primers for TCR Vbeta segments and 13 reverse primers for TCR Jbeta segments was used. The CDR3 region of rearranged TCR beta genes was amplified from genomic DNA by a multiplex PCR assay. On the Illumina HiSeq System, the amplified TCR beta libraries were sequenced as 87-base-pair reads. On the study's bioinformatics: A later analysis counted about 80 million unique TCR beta chains across the 666 repertoires, and roughly 9.9 million of these chains were shared by at least two donors. To remove PCR and sequencing errors, raw reads were error-corrected and collapsed into unique sequences using a nearest-neighbor algorithm that merged closely related sequences. Alignment of CDR3 sequences to IMGT reference sequences was used to assign V, D and J gene segments. Each retained sequence needed at least a six-nucleotide match to both a V gene segment and a J gene segment. Rearrangements were called productive when the CDR3 lacked stop codons and stayed in frame with V and J; all others were non-productive. CDR3 was defined according to IMGT convention as the region running from the second conserved V-encoded cysteine to the conserved J-encoded phenylalanine. The earlier analysis of a few hundred of the donors excluded sequences that lacked an unambiguous match to a single V gene segment. In an earlier analysis of 587 of the donors, a V segment was called functional when productive rearrangements were above 56.7%, and segregating when the standard deviation between donors exceeded 5%. A statistical classification framework was built for diagnosing cytomegalovirus status from the catalog of TCR beta chain sequences. V and J gene assignment, in a later analysis, came from comparing TCR nucleotide sequences with IMGT/GENE-DB human TR gene sequences. The TCRdist pipeline was used in a later analysis to assign CDR3 sequences and most-parsimonious VDJ recombination scenarios. A later analysis defined each TCR beta chain by its CDR3 amino acid sequence plus V-gene family, and excluded reads lacking a unique V-gene family. A later analysis removed 450 to 600 highly shared, low-generation-probability nucleotide sequences to deal with suspected cross-contamination and a sequencing artifact. In a later analysis, a clonal expansion index was calculated for each public chain from normalized within-repertoire ranks of inferred template counts. In a later analysis, generation probabilities were computed with a VDJ recombination model fitted to out-of-frame rearrangements, and the resulting probabilities were checked against IGoR. Hypergeometric tests were used in a later analysis to score TCR-TCR, TCR-HLA and TCR-CMV co-occurrence, with a repertoire-size bias correction applied to the TCR pairs. A later analysis estimated false discovery rates by permuting HLA or CMV assignments 20 times. In a later analysis, co-occurring TCRs were grouped with DBSCAN, and TCRdist sequence similarity was added when clustering was performed within HLA-allele-positive subsets. Repertoires with fewer than 30,000 or more than 120,000 public chains, plus five repertoires with anomalous nucleotide sharing, were excluded from co-occurrence clustering. TCRdb took this table from immuneACCESS and kept in-frame rearrangements with V and J called. Such tables lack part of the clones; where checked against another copy, unresolved V genes explain under half of the gap, and the rest is unexplained. That table gives V, J and clone size, and the DNA gave D and trimming. The sample data list around 150,000 clones, and 71% of these were observed just once. 2.8% of the sample comes from the top ten.

The CDR3 holds 15 amino acids from the cysteine to the phenylalanine. Only CDR3 DNA is held: 45 bases, read in frame from base 1. Trimming accounts for 2 bases at V and 7 bases at J, while the number of junction bases matched to no gene is 10. CDR1 and CDR2 (MGHRA, YSYEKL) derive from the germline V gene. The sample comprised PBMCs. The rearranged segments are TRBV4-1 and TRBJ1-2; 7 central nucleotides agree with TRBD1. This clonotype was obtained from a woman in her thirties in good health and CMV-seronegative. The CDR3 amino acid sequence is: CASSQLGQAKGGYTF. The nucleotides read TGCGCCAGCAGCCAATTAGGACAGGCGAAGGGTGGCTACACCTTC.